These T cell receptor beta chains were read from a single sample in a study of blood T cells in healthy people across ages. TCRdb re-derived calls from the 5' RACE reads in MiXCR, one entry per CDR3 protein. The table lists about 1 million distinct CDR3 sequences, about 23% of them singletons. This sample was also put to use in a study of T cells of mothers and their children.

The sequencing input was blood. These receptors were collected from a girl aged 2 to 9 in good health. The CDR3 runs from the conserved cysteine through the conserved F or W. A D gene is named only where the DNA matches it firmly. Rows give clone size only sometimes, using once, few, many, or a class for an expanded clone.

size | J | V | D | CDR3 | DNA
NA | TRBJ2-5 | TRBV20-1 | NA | CSAHRIKETQYF | TGCAGTGCTCACCGGATAAAAGAGACCCAGTACTTC
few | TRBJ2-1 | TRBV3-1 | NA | CASSQDHTSNNEQFF | TGTGCCAGCAGCCAAGATCATACTAGCAACAATGAGCAGTTCTTC
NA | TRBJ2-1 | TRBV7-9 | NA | CASSLDPKRNNEQFF | TGTGCCAGCAGCTTAGACCCCAAAAGAAACAATGAGCAGTTCTTC
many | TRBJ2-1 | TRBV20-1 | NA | CSARDLDEQFF | TGCAGTGCTAGAGATCTGGATGAGCAGTTCTTC
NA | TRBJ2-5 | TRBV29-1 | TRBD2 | CSVGKRGGTQYF | TGCAGCGTTGGCAAGCGCGGGGGGACCCAGTACTTC
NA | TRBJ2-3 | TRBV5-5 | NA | CASSLAVGADTQYF | TGTGCCAGCAGCTTGGCAGTGGGTGCAGATACGCAGTATTTT
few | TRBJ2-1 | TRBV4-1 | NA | CASSQVIGIDSYNEQFF | TGCGCCAGCAGCCAAGTAATTGGGATAGACTCCTACAATGAGCAGTTCTTC
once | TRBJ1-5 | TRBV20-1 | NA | CSAPGADSNQPQHF | TGCAGTGCCCCTGGGGCAGATAGCAATCAGCCCCAGCATTTT
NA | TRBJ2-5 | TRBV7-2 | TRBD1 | CASSNGQGKETQYF | TGTGCCAGCAGCAATGGACAGGGGAAGGAGACCCAGTACTTC
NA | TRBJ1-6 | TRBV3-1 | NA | CASSPMGDSNSPLHF | TGTGCCAGCAGTCCTATGGGGGATTCTAATTCACCCCTCCACTTT
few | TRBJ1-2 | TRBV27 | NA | CASKGDPEDYGYTF | TGTGCCAGCAAGGGGGATCCGGAGGACTATGGCTACACCTTC
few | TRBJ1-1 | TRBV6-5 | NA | CASSSQGKNTEAFF | TGTGCCAGCAGTTCCCAGGGGAAGAACACTGAAGCTTTCTTT
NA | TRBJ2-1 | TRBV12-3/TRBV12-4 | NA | CASQGSEQFF | TGTGCCAGTCAGGGTTCTGAGCAGTTCTTC
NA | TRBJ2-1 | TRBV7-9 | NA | CASSFLKGTDREQFF | TGTGCCAGCAGCTTCTTAAAGGGAACCGATCGAGAGCAGTTCTTC
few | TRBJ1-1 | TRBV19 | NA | CATQLNTEAFF | TGTGCCACCCAATTGAACACTGAAGCTTTCTTT
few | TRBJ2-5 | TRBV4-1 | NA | CASSQIQGQEIQYF | TGCGCCAGCAGCCAAATACAGGGCCAAGAGATCCAGTACTTC
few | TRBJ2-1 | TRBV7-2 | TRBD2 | CASSYGLAGVNEQFF | TGTGCCAGCAGCTACGGACTAGCGGGAGTTAATGAGCAGTTCTTC
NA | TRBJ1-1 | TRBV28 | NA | CASRSASESRVVF | TGTGCCAGCAGGTCCGCCTCCGAATCCCGGGTAGTCTTT
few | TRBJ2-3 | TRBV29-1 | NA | CSATGSGSTDTQYF | TGCAGCGCAACTGGGAGCGGTAGCACAGATACGCAGTATTTT
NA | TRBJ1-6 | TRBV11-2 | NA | CASNPSGENSPLHF | TGTGCCAGCAACCCCTCGGGGGAGAACTCACCCCTCCACTTT
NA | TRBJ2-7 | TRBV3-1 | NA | CASSPPTGRAYEQCF | TGTGCCAGCAGTCCGCCTACAGGCAGGGCCTACGAGCAGTGCTTC
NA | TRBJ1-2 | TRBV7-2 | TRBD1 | CASSLDDRDYGYTF | TGTGCCAGTAGCTTAGATGACAGGGACTATGGCTACACCTTC
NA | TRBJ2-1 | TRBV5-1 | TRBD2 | CASKSRTSGNSVGRNEQFF | TGCGCCAGCAAATCCCGGACTAGCGGGAATTCTGTTGGTCGAAATGAGCAGTTCTTC
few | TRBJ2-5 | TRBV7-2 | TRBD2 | CASSLAGLAGTPREQYF | TGTGCCAGCAGCTTAGCGGGGCTAGCGGGGACCCCACGGGAGCAGTACTTC
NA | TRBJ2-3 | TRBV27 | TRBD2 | CASSLPGGGLTQYF | TGTGCCAGCAGTCTCCCCGGGGGAGGGCTTACGCAGTATTTT
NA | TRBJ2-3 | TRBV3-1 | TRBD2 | CASSQTSGGSTDTQYF | TGTGCCAGCAGCCAAACTAGCGGGGGGAGCACAGATACGCAGTATTTT
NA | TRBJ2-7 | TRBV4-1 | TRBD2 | CASSQDPSGVTSYEQYF | TGCGCCAGCAGCCAAGATCCCAGCGGGGTAACCTCCTACGAGCAGTACTTC
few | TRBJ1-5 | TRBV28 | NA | CASSLAGVRDNQPQHF | TGTGCCAGCAGTTTGGCCGGGGTCCGAGACAATCAGCCCCAGCATTTT
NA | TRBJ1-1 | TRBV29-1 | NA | CSVLFPGAEDTEAFF | TGCAGCGTTCTTTTCCCGGGGGCAGAGGACACTGAAGCTTTCTTT
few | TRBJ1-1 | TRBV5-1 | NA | CASSEGAKNTEAFF | TGCGCCAGCAGCGAGGGTGCGAAGAACACTGAAGCTTTCTTT
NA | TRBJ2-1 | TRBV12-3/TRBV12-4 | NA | CASSFSVRPNEQFF | TGTGCCAGCAGTTTCTCCGTAAGACCCAATGAGCAGTTCTTC
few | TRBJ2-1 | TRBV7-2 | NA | CASSPQNEQFF | TGTGCCAGCAGCCCCCAAAATGAGCAGTTCTTC
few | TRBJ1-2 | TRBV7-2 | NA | CASSLSDSIAGYGYTF | TGTGCCAGCAGCTTGTCGGACAGTATAGCTGGCTATGGCTACACCTTC
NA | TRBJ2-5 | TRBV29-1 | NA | CSTDWGRRPKETQYF | TGCAGCACCGATTGGGGGAGGCGCCCCAAAGAGACCCAGTACTTC
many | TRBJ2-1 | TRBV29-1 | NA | CSLRRAGDEQFF | TGCAGCCTCAGGAGGGCCGGCGATGAGCAGTTCTTC
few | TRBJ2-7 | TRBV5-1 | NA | CASSSLGEGGPLSYEQYF | TGCGCCAGCAGCTCCCTCGGGGAGGGGGGTCCCCTCTCCTACGAGCAGTACTTC
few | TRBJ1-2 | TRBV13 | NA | CASTTRVRAPYGYTF | TGTGCCAGCACCACGCGGGTCCGTGCACCCTATGGCTACACCTTC
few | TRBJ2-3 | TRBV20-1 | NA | CSARDQAADTDTQYF | TGCAGTGCTAGAGACCAAGCGGCGGACACAGATACGCAGTATTTT
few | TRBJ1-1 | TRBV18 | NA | CASSPSGFVQAFF | TGTGCCAGCTCACCATCCGGTTTCGTACAAGCTTTCTTT
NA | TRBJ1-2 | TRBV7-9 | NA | CASSLVGWGDANGYTF | TGTGCCAGCAGCTTAGTAGGTTGGGGGGATGCGAATGGCTACACCTTC
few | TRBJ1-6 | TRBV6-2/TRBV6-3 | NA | CASSFPPTAADDADSPLHF | TGTGCCAGCAGTTTCCCCCCAACGGCGGCGGACGACGCGGATTCACCCCTCCACTTT
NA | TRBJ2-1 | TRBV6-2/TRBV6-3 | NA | CASTTSGQQFF | TGTGCCAGCACCACATCGGGTCAGCAGTTCTTC
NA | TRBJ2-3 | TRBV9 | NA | CASSVTEGAQTDTQYF | TGTGCCAGCAGCGTAACGGAGGGGGCGCAAACAGATACGCAGTATTTT
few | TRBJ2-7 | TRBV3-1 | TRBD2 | CASSRLTSGSGEQYF | TGTGCCAGCAGCCGCTTGACTAGCGGGAGCGGCGAGCAGTACTTC
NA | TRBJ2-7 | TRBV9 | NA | CASSADGNHYEQYF | TGTGCCAGCAGCGCAGACGGAAACCACTACGAGCAGTACTTC
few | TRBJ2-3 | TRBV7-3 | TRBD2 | CASSPSPSGMGGNTQYF | TGTGCCAGCAGCCCCTCCCCTAGCGGGATGGGGGGCAATACGCAGTATTTT
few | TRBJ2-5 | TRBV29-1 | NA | CSVPDSPETQYF | TGCAGCGTACCGGACAGCCCGGAGACCCAGTACTTC
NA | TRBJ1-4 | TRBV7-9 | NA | CASSLDAATNEKLFF | TGTGCCAGCAGCTTAGACGCTGCAACTAATGAAAAACTGTTTTTT
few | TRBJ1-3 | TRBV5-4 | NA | CASSPFLGGNTIYF | TGTGCCAGCAGCCCCTTCCTAGGCGGAAACACCATATATTTT
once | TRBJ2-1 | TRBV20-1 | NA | CSAGPGQLNEQFF | TGCAGTGCTGGCCCAGGGCAGCTCAATGAGCAGTTCTTC
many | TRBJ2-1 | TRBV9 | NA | CASSVGQTGGPNNEQFF | TGTGCCAGCAGCGTGGGACAGACGGGGGGCCCGAACAATGAGCAGTTCTTC
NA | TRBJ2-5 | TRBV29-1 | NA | CSVGALQETQYF | TGCAGCGTGGGGGCGTTACAAGAGACCCAGTACTTC
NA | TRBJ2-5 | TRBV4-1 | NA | CASSQDYTGVRETQYF | TGCGCCAGCAGCCAAGATTACACGGGAGTCAGAGAGACCCAGTACTTC
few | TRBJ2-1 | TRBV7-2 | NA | CASSLLGRRHNEQFF | TGTGCCAGCAGCTTACTCGGTCGGCGGCACAATGAGCAGTTCTTC
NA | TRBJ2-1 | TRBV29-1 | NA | CSVAGRGSYNEQFF | TGCAGCGTTGCCGGGCGGGGTTCCTACAATGAGCAGTTCTTC
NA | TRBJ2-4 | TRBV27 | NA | CASSSTTGIRYF | TGTGCCAGCAGCTCAACGACAGGTATTCGGTACTTC
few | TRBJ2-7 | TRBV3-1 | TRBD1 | CAGSRGQPPYEQYF | TGTGCCGGCAGCCGGGGACAGCCCCCCTACGAGCAGTACTTC
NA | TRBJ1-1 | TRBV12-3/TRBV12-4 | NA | CASRPNRELEAFF | TGTGCCAGCAGACCTAACAGGGAGTTAGAAGCTTTCTTT